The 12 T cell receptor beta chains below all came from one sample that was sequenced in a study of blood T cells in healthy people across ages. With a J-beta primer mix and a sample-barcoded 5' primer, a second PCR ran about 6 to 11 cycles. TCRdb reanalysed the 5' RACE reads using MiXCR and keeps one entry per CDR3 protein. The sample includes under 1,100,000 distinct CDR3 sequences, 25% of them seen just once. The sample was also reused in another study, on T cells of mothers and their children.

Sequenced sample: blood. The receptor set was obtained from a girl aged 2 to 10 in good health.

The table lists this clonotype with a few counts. As DNA, the CDR3 is TGTGCCAGCAGCGATTCCGGGACAGGGGGGTACGAGCAGTACTTC. This sequence encodes CASSDSGTGGYEQYF. This chain uses TRBV13 with TRBJ2-7, with 11 nucleotides matching TRBD1. The CDR3 sequence is 15 residues long. Germline trimming cut 5 bases from V and 4 bases from J; bases unmatched to any gene: 7. Germline loops: CDR1 PRHDT, CDR2 FYEKMQ (reference sequence).

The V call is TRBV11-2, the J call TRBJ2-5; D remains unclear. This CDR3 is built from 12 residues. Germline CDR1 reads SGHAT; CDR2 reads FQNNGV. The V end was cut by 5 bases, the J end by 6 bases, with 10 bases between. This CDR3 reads CASSPMNQTQYF. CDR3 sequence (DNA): TGTGCCAGCAGCCCGATGAACCAGACCCAGTACTTC.

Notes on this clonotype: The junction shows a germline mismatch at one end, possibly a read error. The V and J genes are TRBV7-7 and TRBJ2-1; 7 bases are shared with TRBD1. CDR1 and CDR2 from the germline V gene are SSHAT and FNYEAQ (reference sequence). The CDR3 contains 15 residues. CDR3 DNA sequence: TGTGCTAGCAGCTCTGGGACAGCCTCCTACAATGAGCAGTTCTTC. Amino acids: CASSSGTASYNEQFF.

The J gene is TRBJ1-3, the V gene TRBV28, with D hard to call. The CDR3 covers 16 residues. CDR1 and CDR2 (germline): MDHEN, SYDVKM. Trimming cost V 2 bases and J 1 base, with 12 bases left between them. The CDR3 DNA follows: TGTGCCAGCAGTTTAAGCGCTGGTGAATCTGGAAACACCATATATTTT. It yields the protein CASSLSAGESGNTIYF.

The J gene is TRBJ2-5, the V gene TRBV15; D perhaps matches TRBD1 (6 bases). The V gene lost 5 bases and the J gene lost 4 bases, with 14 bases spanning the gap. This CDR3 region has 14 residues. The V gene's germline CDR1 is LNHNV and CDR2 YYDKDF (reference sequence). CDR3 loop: CATSPNRAGETQYF. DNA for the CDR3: TGTGCCACCAGCCCCAACAGGGCGGGAGAGACCCAGTACTTC.

The CDR3 spells CASSPVNRDQSNEQFF. In DNA form, the CDR3 reads TGTGCCAGCTCACCAGTTAACCGAGACCAAAGCAATGAGCAGTTCTTC. J is TRBJ2-1 and V is TRBV18, with no clear D. Trimming took 2 bases from V and 6 from J, leaving 17 bases between them. Germline V lookup: CDR1 KGHSH, CDR2 LQKENI. This CDR3 comprises 16 residues.

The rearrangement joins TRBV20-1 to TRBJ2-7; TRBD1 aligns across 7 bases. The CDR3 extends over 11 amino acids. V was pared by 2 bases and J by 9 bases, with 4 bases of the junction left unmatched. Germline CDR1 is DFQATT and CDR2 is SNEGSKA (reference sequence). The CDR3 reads CSARQGEWQYF. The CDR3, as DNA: TGCAGTGCTAGACAGGGGGAATGGCAGTACTTC.

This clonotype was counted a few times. CDR3 amino acids: CASTESGIHGYTF. The CDR3 DNA follows: TGTGCCAGCACCGAATCCGGGATCCATGGCTACACCTTC. This chain links TRBV7-9 with TRBJ1-2; no clear D. Germline V gene lookup returns CDR1 SEHNR and CDR2 FQNEAQ (reference sequence). Trimming cost V 7 bases and J 6 bases, with 15 bases left between them. This CDR3 has 13 residues.

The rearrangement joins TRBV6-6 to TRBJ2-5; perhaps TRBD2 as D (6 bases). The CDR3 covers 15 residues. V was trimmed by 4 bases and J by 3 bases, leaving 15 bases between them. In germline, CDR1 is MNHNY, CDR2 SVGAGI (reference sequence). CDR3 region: CASSSPRELKETQYF. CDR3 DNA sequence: TGTGCCAGCAGTTCCCCCCGGGAGCTAAAAGAGACCCAGTACTTC.

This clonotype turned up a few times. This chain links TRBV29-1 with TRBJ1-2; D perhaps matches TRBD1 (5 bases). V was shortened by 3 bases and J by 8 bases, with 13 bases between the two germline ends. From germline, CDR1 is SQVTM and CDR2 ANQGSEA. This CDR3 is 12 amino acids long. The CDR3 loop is CSVEDTIVGYTF. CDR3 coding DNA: TGCAGCGTTGAGGACACGATCGTGGGCTACACCTTC.

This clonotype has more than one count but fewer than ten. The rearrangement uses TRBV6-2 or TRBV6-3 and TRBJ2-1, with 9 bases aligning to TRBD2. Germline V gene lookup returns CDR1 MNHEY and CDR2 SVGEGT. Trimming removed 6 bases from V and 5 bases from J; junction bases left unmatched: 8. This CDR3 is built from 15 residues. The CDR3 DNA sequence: TGTGCCAGCAGCCCTCGCGGGGGGGCCGACAATGAGCAGTTCTTC. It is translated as CASSPRGGADNEQFF.

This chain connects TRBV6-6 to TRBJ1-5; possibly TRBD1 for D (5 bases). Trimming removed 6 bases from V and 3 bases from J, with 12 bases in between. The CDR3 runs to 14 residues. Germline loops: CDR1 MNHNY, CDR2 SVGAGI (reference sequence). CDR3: CASSPDSLNQPQHF. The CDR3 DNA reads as TGTGCCAGCAGCCCCGACAGCCTCAATCAGCCCCAGCATTTT.